What follows are 8 T cell receptor beta chains derived from one specimen sequenced in a study of T cell repertoires in cytomegalovirus infection. TCRdb reprocessed the reads via MiXCR and lists one record per CDR3 protein. The table shows around 260,000 distinct CDR3 sequences, with around 25% occurring only once. Material for sequencing was PBMCs. The source is a human donor in good health (CMV status not recorded). Some clones in this sample may be carry-over from other donors' samples.

The count of this clonotype is one. At one boundary the junction diverges from the germline segment, which might be a read error. The V gene is TRBV7-3, the J gene TRBJ2-7; no clear D gene. Germline V gives CDR1 SGHTA, CDR2 FQGTGA. This CDR3 is built from 15 residues. Here the CDR3 reads CASSLYGTASYEKYF. The CDR3 DNA follows: TGTGCCAGCAGCTTATATGGAACGGCATCCTACGAGAAGTACTTC. Based on the CDR3 plus reference TRBV7-3 and TRBJ2-7, the full variable domain is GAGVSQTPSNKVTEKGKYVELRCDPISGHTALYWYRQSLGQGPEFLIYFQGTGAADDSGLPNDRFFAVRPEGSVSTLKIQRTERGDSAVYLCASSLYGTASYEKYFGPGTRLTVT.

This clonotype was seen only once. This chain uses TRBV11-2 with TRBJ1-2; D is perhaps TRBD1 (6 bases). With 4 bases removed from V and 4 bases from J, the gap between germline ends came to 16 bases. The CDR3 consists of 15 residues. Germline CDR1 reads SGHAT; CDR2 reads FQNNGV. This chain's CDR3 is CASSSYRGRGYGYTF. CDR3 DNA: TGTGCCAGCAGCTCTTACCGGGGGCGAGGCTATGGCTACACCTTC.

This clonotype was observed a few times. V and J are TRBV24-1 and TRBJ2-7, with 8 positions matching TRBD1. The CDR3 length is 15 residues. Trimming took 3 bases from V and 0 from J; bases not matched to a gene: 3. The germline CDR1 and CDR2 sequences are KGHDR and SFDVKD. The CDR3 here is CATSDAGTGSYEQYF. The CDR3 nucleotides read TGTGCCACCAGTGATGCCGGGACAGGCTCCTACGAGCAGTACTTC.

The chain carries TRBV29-1 and TRBJ2-2, with D unclear. The CDR3 totals 13 residues. Germline V gives CDR1 SQVTM, CDR2 ANQGSEA. V dropped 3 bases and J dropped 6 bases, with 11 bases sitting between them. DNA of the CDR3: TGCAGCGTTGACATCGGATATGCCGGGGAGCTGTTTTTT. Amino acids: CSVDIGYAGELFF.

The chain joins TRBV5-4 to TRBJ2-1; 13 positions match TRBD2. This CDR3 is 16 amino acids long. V shed 4 bases, J shed 4 bases, and the junction held 5 bases outside the gene matches. Germline assignment: CDR1 SGHNT and CDR2 YYREEE (reference sequence). The CDR3 is CASSRRTSGSYNEQFF. CDR3 DNA: TGTGCCAGCAGCCGGCGGACTAGCGGGAGTTACAATGAGCAGTTCTTC.

This clonotype was seen more than once but under ten times. The chain links TRBV18 to TRBJ1-1; a possible D gene is TRBD1 (5 bases). Germline V gene sequence: CDR1 KGHSH, CDR2 LQKENI. The CDR3 is 16 amino acids. V gave up 8 bases and J gave up 3 bases, with 22 bases separating them. The CDR3: CASNGAGVGQHTEAFF. The CDR3 region has the DNA TGTGCCAGCAACGGGGCCGGCGTAGGACAACACACTGAAGCTTTCTTT. Variable domain in full (rest from reference TRBV18 and TRBJ1-1): NAGVMQNPRHLVRRRGQEARLRCSPMKGHSHVYWYRQLPEEGLKFMVYLQKENIIDESGMPKERFSAEFPKEGPSILRIQQVVRGDSAAYFCASNGAGVGQHTEAFFGQGTRLTVV.

The chain combines TRBV7-8 with TRBJ1-1; unclear D gene. CDR1 SGHVS and CDR2 FQNEAQ come from the germline V gene. V lost 3 bases, J lost 0 bases, and 8 bases lay in between. The CDR3 runs to 14 residues. CDR3 amino acids: CASSLQIVNTEAFF. The CDR3 DNA reads as TGTGCCAGCAGCTTGCAGATTGTGAACACTGAAGCTTTCTTT.

This clonotype appeared a few times. CDR3 sequence reads: CASSEVLWGGVSSYNEQFF. CDR3 nucleotide sequence: TGTGCCAGCAGTGAAGTTCTTTGGGGGGGAGTAAGCTCCTACAATGAGCAGTTCTTC. The rearrangement joins TRBV2 to TRBJ2-1; 7 nucleotides agree with TRBD2. This CDR3 has 19 residues. V was pared by 1 base and J by 0 bases, with 12 bases of the junction left unmatched. The V gene's germline CDR1 is SNHLY and CDR2 FYNNEI.